This T cell receptor beta chain was captured by sequencing in a study of T-cell memory formation after mild COVID-19. General study findings and limits: Memory sampled before infection contained some responding clones, suggesting cross-reactive memory joined.

This clonotype was seen more than once but under ten times. Its antigen is not identified. Constant-segment primers served in 5'RACE that generated TCR alpha and TCR beta cDNA libraries bearing sample barcodes and UMIs. TCRdb reprocessed the 5' RACE reads with MiXCR, giving one entry per CDR3 protein. The sample lists 500,000 to 550,000 distinct CDR3 sequences; roughly 22% were seen once. This TCR derives from an adult woman who had mild COVID-19 (a few samples of this study predate the infection). Cell type and time point are not known. The sequencing sample was made of PBMCs or a T cell subset sorted from them (not recorded which).

CDR3 amino acids: CATSDSGGQQETQYF. The DNA of the CDR3 is TGTGCCACCAGTGATAGCGGGGGGCAACAAGAGACCCAGTACTTC. V is TRBV24-1 and J is TRBJ2-5; TRBD2 aligns across 9 bases. V shed 3 bases and J 2 bases; nucleotides not matched to a gene: 3. Germline V gene data show CDR1 as KGHDR and CDR2 as SFDVKD. This CDR3 comprises 15 residues.